The 5 T cell receptor beta chains below come from one sample, sequenced in a study of response to subunit inactivated influenza vaccine. In TCRdb, the RT-PCR reads were re-called with MiXCR into one record per CDR3 protein. The profile shows roughly 670,000 distinct CDR3 sequences, 14% of them singletons. This specimen was PBMCs from blood, taken 14 days before vaccination. The receptors were sampled from a man aged 45-65 years who received an inactivated influenza vaccine.

There are a few counts of this clonotype. The chain is built from TRBV4-2 and TRBJ2-7, with TRBD2 matching 10 bases. V was clipped by 0 bases and J by 2 bases; unmatched bases: 7. The CDR3 contains 17 residues. The germline V gene has CDR1 LGHNA and CDR2 YNFKEQ. The CDR3 protein is CASSQEGSSGGAYEQYF. The CDR3 DNA sequence: TGTGCCAGCAGCCAAGAGGGGTCTAGCGGGGGCGCCTACGAGCAGTACTTC.

The V and J genes are TRBV4-2 and TRBJ2-7; 9 nucleotides match TRBD2. The CDR3 is 14 residues long. With 6 bases clipped from V and 0 bases from J, the junction kept 3 bases outside the gene matches. The germline V gene encodes CDR1 LGHNA and CDR2 YNFKEQ. CDR3 DNA: TGTGCCAGCAGTGGACTAGCGAGCTCCTACGAGCAGTACTTC. Amino acids: CASSGLASSYEQYF.

The chain joins TRBV28 to TRBJ2-1; 9 nucleotides align to TRBD2. The CDR3 covers 18 residues. V lost 1 base and J lost 0; bases outside the gene matches: 7. CDR1 is MDHEN, CDR2 SYDVKM, per germline. The CDR3 is CASSLYRLAGPSYNEQFF. The CDR3 DNA is TGTGCCAGCAGTTTATATAGGCTAGCGGGACCCTCCTACAATGAGCAGTTCTTC.

This sequence joins TRBV12-3 or TRBV12-4 and TRBJ1-2, with a possible D match to TRBD1 (6 bases). The CDR3 contains 14 residues. Trimming pared 6 bases from V and 2 bases from J, leaving 13 bases between. The CDR3 DNA follows: TGTGCCAGCAGCAGAATCCAGGGGAACTATGGCTACACCTTC. Translated, it gives CASSRIQGNYGYTF.

J is TRBJ2-2 and V is TRBV11-1, with D unresolved. The length of the CDR3 is 16 residues. CDR1 and CDR2 (germline): SGHAT, FQDESV (reference sequence). Between the trimmed V and J ends, which lost 2 bases and 2 bases, there was a span of 12 bases. The CDR3 is CASSLTRSLNTGELFF. The DNA of the CDR3 is TGTGCCAGCAGCTTAACACGGTCCCTTAACACCGGGGAGCTGTTTTTT.